Presented here are 14 T cell receptor beta chains from one specimen sequenced in a study of blood T cell repertoires in COVID-19. The repertoire was sequenced with immunoSEQ multiplex PCR; TCRdb's copy has only in-frame clones and lacks some. The sample holds hundreds of thousands of clones, over 80% seen once. The sample comprised peripheral blood. The source is a woman in her 70s with active or convalescent COVID-19.

The V gene is TRBV9, the J gene TRBJ2-5; tentative D call: TRBD1 (6 bases). The germline V gene has CDR1 SGDLS and CDR2 YYNGEE. Trimming removed 0 bases from V and 4 bases from J, with 13 bases in between. This CDR3 region has 15 residues. The CDR3 reads CASSVGTEFGETQYF. In DNA, the CDR3 is TGTGCCAGCAGCGTAGGGACAGAATTTGGAGAGACCCAGTACTTC.

This rearrangement joins TRBV4-1 to TRBJ1-1; a possible D gene is TRBD1 (5 bases). This CDR3 has 11 amino acids. Between the trimmed V and J ends, which lost 4 bases and 7 bases, there was a span of 7 bases. In germline, CDR1 is MGHRA, CDR2 YSYEKL. The CDR3 loop is CASSLRGEAFF. Written as DNA, the CDR3 is TGCGCCAGCAGCCTTAGGGGTGAAGCTTTCTTT.

The V and J genes are TRBV13 and TRBJ1-4, with a weak D call TRBD1 (6 bases). In germline, CDR1 is PRHDT, CDR2 FYEKMQ (reference sequence). The CDR3 loop spans 18 amino acids. Trimming cost V 3 bases and J 4 bases, with 21 bases left between them. CDR3 sequence reads: CASSFTRAYRDHNEKLFF. Here the CDR3 DNA reads TGTGCCAGCAGCTTCACAAGAGCTTACAGGGACCATAATGAAAAACTGTTTTTT.

This rearrangement joins TRBV6-5 to TRBJ2-7; D possibly corresponds to TRBD1 (5 bases). Germline lookup yields CDR1 MNHEY and CDR2 SVGAGI. The length of the CDR3 is 15 residues. Trimming cost V 8 bases and J 2 bases, with 19 bases left between them. The CDR3 sequence: CASARTLPKAYEQYF. In nucleotides, the CDR3 is TGTGCCAGCGCCAGGACACTTCCGAAGGCCTACGAGCAGTACTTC.

The chain recombines TRBV6-2 or TRBV6-3 with TRBJ1-2; D ambiguous. Germline CDR1 is MNHEY and CDR2 is SVGEGT. This CDR3 is 16 amino acids long. Trimming removed 0 bases at V and 2 bases at J, with 13 bases between. The CDR3 DNA is TGTGCCAGCAGTTACTCGAGTAGGCAGCGCAACTATGGCTACACCTTC. Its translation is CASSYSSRQRNYGYTF.

This sequence joins TRBV6-5 and TRBJ1-6; 9 nucleotides line up with TRBD1. This CDR3 has 15 residues. With V trimmed by 6 bases and J by 10 bases, 10 bases remained unmatched. Germline V gene lookup returns CDR1 MNHEY and CDR2 SVGAGI. CDR3 nucleotide sequence: TGTGCCAGCAGGGGGGAGGGACAGGGCGCCTCACCCCTCCACTTT. Amino acid sequence: CASRGEGQGASPLHF.

A remark on this clone: The germline gene is not matched at one end of the junction; a read error may be the cause. V is TRBV4-3 and J is TRBJ2-1; weak D call: TRBD2 (6 bases). CDR3 size: 19 residues. Germline V lookup: CDR1 LGHNA, CDR2 YSLEER. Written as DNA, the CDR3 is TGCGCCAGCAGTCAAGAACGGATTCTGGGGGGATTTGTGGGGAATGAGCAGTTCTTC. Translation gives CASSQERILGGFVGNEQFF.

The chain couples TRBV5-1 to TRBJ1-6; D possibly corresponds to TRBD1 (5 bases). The germline V gene has CDR1 SGHRS and CDR2 YFSETQ. This CDR3 contains 18 residues. Trimming cost V 2 bases and J 0 bases, with 15 bases left between them. The CDR3 bases are TGCGCCAGCAGCTTTGCAGGGCAAACTTTCTCCTATAATTCACCCCTCCACTTT. This encodes CASSFAGQTFSYNSPLHF.

The V and J genes are TRBV5-1 and TRBJ1-5, with D possibly being TRBD1 (5 bases). Germline CDR1 reads SGHRS; CDR2 reads YFSETQ. The CDR3 contains 16 residues. V was cut by 4 bases and J by 2 bases, with 16 bases left in between. CDR3: CASSVSGGSGNQPQHF. CDR3 DNA sequence: TGCGCCAGCAGCGTCTCGGGGGGATCGGGCAATCAGCCCCAGCATTTT. Full variable domain (remainder filled in from reference TRBV5-1 and TRBJ1-5): KAGVTQTPRYLIKTRGQQVTLSCSPISGHRSVSWYQQTPGQGLQFLFEYFSETQRNKGNFPGRFSGRQFSNSRSEMNVSTLELGDSALYLCASSVSGGSGNQPQHFGDGTRLSIL.

The V call is TRBV5-6, the J call TRBJ1-4, with a tentative D call TRBD1 (5 bases). The V gene lost 2 bases and the J gene lost 6 bases, with 20 bases spanning the gap. The CDR3 extends over 17 amino acids. The V gene's germline CDR1 is SGHDT and CDR2 YYEEEE. CDR3 sequence reads: CASSFGGTVSMDEKLFF. CDR3 nucleotide sequence: TGTGCCAGCAGCTTTGGGGGGACGGTGTCGATGGATGAAAAACTGTTTTTT.

V and J are TRBV2 and TRBJ2-5; D is uncertain. The V and J ends lost 8 bases and 5 bases respectively, with 6 bases between them. CDR1 is SNHLY and CDR2 is FYNNEI in the germline V gene. The CDR3 extends over 10 amino acids. The CDR3 DNA follows: TGTGCCAGCGCTACGGAGACCCAGTACTTC. It is translated as CASATETQYF. Complete variable domain (other parts from reference TRBV2 and TRBJ2-5): EPEVTQTPSHQVTQMGQEVILRCVPISNHLYFYWYRQILGQKVEFLVSFYNNEISEKSEIFDDQFSVERPDGSNFTLKIRSTKLEDSAMYFCASATETQYFGPGTRLLVL.

The gene calls are TRBV4-2 and TRBJ2-5; 15 nucleotides agree with TRBD2. Trimming at V came to 4 bases and at J to 5 bases, leaving 11 bases not matched to a gene. The CDR3 sequence is 18 residues long. CDR1 and CDR2 (germline): LGHNA, YNFKEQ. DNA of the CDR3: TGTGCCAGCAGCCTTGGCGGTGGACTAGCGGGGGGGCCGGAGACCCAGTACTTC. Its translation: CASSLGGGLAGGPETQYF.

This clone was recorded once. V is TRBV23-1 and J is TRBJ1-1; D might be TRBD1 (5 bases). TRBV23-1 is designated an ORF whose function remains uncertain. The CDR3 has 16 residues. The V and J ends lost 9 bases and 1 base respectively, with 21 bases between them. The CDR3 sequence is CARSVGAGEANTEAFF. The DNA for the CDR3 is TGCGCCAGGTCCGTCGGGGCGGGGGAGGCGAACACTGAAGCTTTCTTT.

The chain links TRBV3-1 (or the pseudogene TRBV3-2) to TRBJ2-3; 7 bases line up with TRBD1. V dropped 1 base and J dropped 5; count of bases not matched to a gene: 3. Looked up from germline, CDR1 is LGHDT and CDR2 is YNNKEL (reference sequence). The length of the CDR3 is 14 residues. The chain's CDR3 is CASSQGYRGDTQYF. The DNA for the CDR3 is TGTGCCAGCAGCCAAGGTTACAGGGGAGATACGCAGTATTTT.